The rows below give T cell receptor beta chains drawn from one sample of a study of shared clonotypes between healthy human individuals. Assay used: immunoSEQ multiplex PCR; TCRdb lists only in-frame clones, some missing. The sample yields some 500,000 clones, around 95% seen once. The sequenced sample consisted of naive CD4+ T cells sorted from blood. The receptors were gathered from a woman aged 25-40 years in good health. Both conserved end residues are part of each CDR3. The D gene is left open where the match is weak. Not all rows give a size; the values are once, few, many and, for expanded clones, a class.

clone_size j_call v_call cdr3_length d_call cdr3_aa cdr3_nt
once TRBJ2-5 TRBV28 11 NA CASSLGETQYF TGTGCCAGCAGTTTAGGAGAGACCCAGTACTTC
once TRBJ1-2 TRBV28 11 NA CASSPGDGYTF TGTGCCAGCAGTCCAGGGGATGGCTACACCTTC
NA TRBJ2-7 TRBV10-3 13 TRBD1 CAISPGGAYEQYF TGTGCCATCAGTCCAGGGGGAGCCTACGAGCAGTACTTC
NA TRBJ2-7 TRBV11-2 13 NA CASSLASSYEQYF TGTGCCAGCAGCTTAGCCAGCTCCTACGAGCAGTACTTC
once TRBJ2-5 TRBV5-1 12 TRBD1 CASSRGIETQYF TGCGCCAGCTCCAGGGGGATAGAGACCCAGTACTTC
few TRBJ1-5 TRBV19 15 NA CASSIDRKGFQPQHF TGTGCCAGTAGTATAGATCGGAAGGGATTTCAGCCCCAGCATTTT
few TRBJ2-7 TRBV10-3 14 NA CAIRETGEGDEQYF TGTGCCATCAGGGAGACAGGAGAGGGGGACGAGCAGTACTTC
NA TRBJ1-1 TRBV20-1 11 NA CSARPRTEAFF TGCAGTGCTAGACCCCGCACTGAAGCTTTCTTT
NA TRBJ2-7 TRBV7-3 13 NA CASSSRDNYEQYF TGTGCCAGCAGCTCCCGGGACAACTACGAGCAGTACTTC
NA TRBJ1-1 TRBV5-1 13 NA CASTLAGNTEAFF TGCGCCAGCACTCTGGCGGGGAACACTGAAGCTTTCTTT
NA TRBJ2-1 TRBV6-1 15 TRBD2 CASMVGLAGPNEQFF TGTGCCAGCATGGTGGGACTAGCGGGTCCCAATGAGCAGTTCTTC
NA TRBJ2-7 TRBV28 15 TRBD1 CASSSPGQVTYEQYF TGTGCCAGCAGTTCCCCGGGACAGGTAACCTACGAGCAGTACTTC
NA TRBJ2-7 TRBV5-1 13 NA CASSLVYGTEQYF TGCGCCAGCAGCTTGGTGTACGGTACGGAGCAGTACTTC
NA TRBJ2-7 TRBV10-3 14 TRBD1 CAISHGTASDEQYF TGTGCCATCAGCCACGGGACAGCGTCCGACGAGCAGTACTTC
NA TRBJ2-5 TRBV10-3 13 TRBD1 CAIRQGIWETQYF TGTGCCATCAGACAGGGGATTTGGGAGACCCAGTACTTC
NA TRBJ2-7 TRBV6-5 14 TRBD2 CASKLLAGVYEQYF TGTGCCAGCAAACTACTAGCGGGGGTCTACGAGCAGTACTTC
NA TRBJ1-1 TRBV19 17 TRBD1 CASKAGTGGDGNTEAFF TGTGCCAGTAAAGCCGGGACAGGGGGCGATGGGAACACTGAAGCTTTCTTT
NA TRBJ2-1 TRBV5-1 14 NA CASGISGGLNEQFF TGCGCCAGCGGGATTAGCGGAGGTCTCAATGAGCAGTTCTTC
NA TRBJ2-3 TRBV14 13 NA CASSQTTPGAQYF TGTGCCAGCAGCCAAACTACACCAGGGGCGCAGTATTTT
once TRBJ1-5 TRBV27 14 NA CASSLRFSNQPQHF TGTGCCAGCAGTTTAAGGTTTAGCAATCAGCCCCAGCATTTT
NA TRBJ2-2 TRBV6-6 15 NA CASKYSSANTGELFF TGTGCCAGCAAGTACTCCAGCGCGAACACCGGGGAGCTGTTTTTT
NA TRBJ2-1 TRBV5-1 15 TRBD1 CASSPGTGTYNEQFF TGCGCCAGCAGCCCCGGGACAGGGACTTACAATGAGCAGTTCTTC
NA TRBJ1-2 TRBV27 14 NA CASSLRVDNYGYTF TGTGCCAGCAGTTTAAGGGTTGATAACTATGGCTACACCTTC
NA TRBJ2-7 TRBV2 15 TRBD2 CASSGTSGVTYEQYF TGTGCCAGCAGTGGGACTAGCGGGGTAACCTACGAGCAGTACTTC
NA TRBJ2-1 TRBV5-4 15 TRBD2 CASRGAGDLFNEQFF TGTGCCAGCCGCGGGGCGGGGGACCTCTTTAATGAGCAGTTCTTC
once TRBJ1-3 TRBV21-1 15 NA CASSSLQGAINTIYF TGTGCCAGCAGCTCCCTACAGGGGGCTATAAACACCATATATTTT
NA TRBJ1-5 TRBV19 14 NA CASSPSGTISPQHF TGTGCCAGTAGCCCCTCTGGCACAATCAGCCCCCAGCATTTT